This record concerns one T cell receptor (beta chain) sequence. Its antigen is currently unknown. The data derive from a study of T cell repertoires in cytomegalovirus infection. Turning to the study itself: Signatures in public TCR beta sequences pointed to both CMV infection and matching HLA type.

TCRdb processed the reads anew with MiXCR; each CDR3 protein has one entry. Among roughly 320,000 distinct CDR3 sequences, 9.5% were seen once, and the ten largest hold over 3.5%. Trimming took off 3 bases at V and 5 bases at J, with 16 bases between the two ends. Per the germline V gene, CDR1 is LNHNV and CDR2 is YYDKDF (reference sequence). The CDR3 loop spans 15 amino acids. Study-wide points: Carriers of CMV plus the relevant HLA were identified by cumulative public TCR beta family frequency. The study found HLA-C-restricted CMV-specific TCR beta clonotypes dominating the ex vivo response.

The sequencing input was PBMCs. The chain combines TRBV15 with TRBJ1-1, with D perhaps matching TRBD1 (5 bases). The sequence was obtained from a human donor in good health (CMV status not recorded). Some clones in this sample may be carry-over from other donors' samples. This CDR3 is CATSRTGDRGTEAFF. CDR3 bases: TGTGCCACCAGCAGGACGGGGGATAGGGGAACTGAAGCTTTCTTT.